One TCR beta chain is described in this entry. Profiling relied on immunoSEQ multiplex PCR, and the TCRdb table lists in-frame clones only, not all of them. The data contain 65,000 to 95,000 clones, around 94% of them singletons. These data belong to a study of technical replicates of blood from several donors. CDR1 and CDR2 (germline): MDHEN, SYDVKM. Trimming cost V 3 bases and J 8 bases; bases outside gene matches: 15. The CDR3 extends over 17 amino acids. The chain recombines TRBV28 with TRBJ1-4, with TRBD1 identical over 7 bases. Sequenced material: T cells isolated from PBMCs. The clonotype originates from a human donor in good health. CDR3 sequence reads: CASSFIGTVILGEKLFF. CDR3 coding DNA: TGTGCCAGCAGTTTTATCGGGACAGTTATCCTTGGGGAAAAACTGTTTTTT.